The rows below give T cell receptor beta chains drawn from one sample of a study of blood T cells in healthy people across ages. TCRdb reanalysed the 5' RACE reads using MiXCR and keeps one entry per CDR3 protein. The repertoire holds about 1,600,000 distinct CDR3 sequences, with 42% as singletons. The sample comprised blood. Receptors originate from a woman aged 18-29 years in good health. Each CDR3 is given with its conserved first and last residue. D genes are given only for firm matches. Where a row states a size, it is once, few, many or the class of an expanded clone; other rows omit it.

v_gene	j_gene	abundance	len	d_gene	CDR3nt	CDR3aa
TRBV20-1	TRBJ1-4	few	12	.	TGCAGTGCTAGAACAACTAATGAAAAACTGTTTTTT	CSARTTNEKLFF
TRBV6-1	TRBJ2-3	few	14	.	TGTGCCAGCAGTGGGACTCTCGAGGGATATACGCAGTATTTT	CASSGTLEGYTQYF
TRBV6-1	TRBJ2-1	few	13	.	TGTGCCAGCTTGGGGAGAGGGGGCAATGAGCAGTTCTTC	CASLGRGGNEQFF
TRBV7-2	TRBJ1-1	few	15	TRBD1	TGTGCCAGCAGCACCCGGGACAGGGGGAACACTGAAGCTTTCTTT	CASSTRDRGNTEAFF
TRBV4-1	TRBJ2-1	.	19	.	TGCGCCAGCAGCCAAGATCCGAGATCTAGCGATAGCTCCTACAATGAGCAGTTCTTC	CASSQDPRSSDSSYNEQFF
TRBV5-4	TRBJ2-5	.	13	.	TGTGCCAGCAGCTTCCACAACCAAGAGACCCAGTACTTC	CASSFHNQETQYF
TRBV10-3	TRBJ2-5	.	18	TRBD2	TGTGCCATCAGTGGGACTAGCGGGAGTCGAGGCTCGCCGGATGAGCAGTACTTC	CAISGTSGSRGSPDEQYF
TRBV29-1	TRBJ2-7	.	14	TRBD1	TGCAGCAGCTCTCAGGGACAGGGTTCCTACGAGCAGTACTTC	CSSSQGQGSYEQYF
TRBV18	TRBJ2-1	.	16	.	TGTGCCAGCTCATTAGTCGGGGGAGCGGTTTACGATGAGCAGTTCTTC	CASSLVGGAVYDEQFF
TRBV12-3/TRBV12-4	TRBJ2-1	few	16	TRBD2	TGTGCCAGCGGGACCAGCTCGGGAGGGATATACAATGAGCAGTTCTTC	CASGTSSGGIYNEQFF
TRBV20-1	TRBJ2-7	.	14	.	TGCAGTGCTAGAGATCTTCATGACTTATACGAGCAGTACTTC	CSARDLHDLYEQYF
TRBV27	TRBJ2-1	.	12	.	TGTGCCAGCACCCAGAATGGTGCTGAGCAGTTCTTC	CASTQNGAEQFF
TRBV5-1	TRBJ2-7	once	18	TRBD2	TGCGCCAGCAGCCACGGACTAGCGGGAGGGACTCTTTCCTACGAGCAGTACTTC	CASSHGLAGGTLSYEQYF
TRBV12-3/TRBV12-4	TRBJ2-2	.	14	.	TGTGCCAGCAGTTTAGCGTCCCTCCCCGGGGAGCTGTTTTTT	CASSLASLPGELFF
TRBV7-2	TRBJ2-3	.	11	.	TGTGCCAGCAGCTCTGAGATTACGCAGTATTTT	CASSSEITQYF
TRBV2	TRBJ1-1	.	13	.	TGTGCCTCTGGGGAGGAACAGAACACTGAAGCTTTGTTT	CASGEEQNTEALF
TRBV24-1	TRBJ2-3	few	16	.	TGTGCCACCAGTGATTTCTCCGGGACCCTCACAGATACGCAGTATTTT	CATSDFSGTLTDTQYF
TRBV20-1	TRBJ2-7	.	12	.	TGCGGTGCGGGCCGTCAGGAGCACGAGCAGTACTTC	CGAGRQEHEQYF
TRBV6-1	TRBJ1-5	.	14	TRBD1	TGTGCCAGCAGTGAATGGACAGGGGTTCAGCCCCAGCATTTT	CASSEWTGVQPQHF
TRBV6-7	TRBJ1-5	.	17	TRBD1	TGTGCCAGCAGTTACTCTCCAGGGGGGAAAAGCAATCAGCCCCAGCATTTT	CASSYSPGGKSNQPQHF
TRBV24-1	TRBJ2-1	few	15	TRBD1	TGTGCCCCCCTGGGACAGGGGCCCTCCTACAATGAGCAGTTCTTC	CAPLGQGPSYNEQFF
TRBV24-1	TRBJ1-2	few	15	TRBD1	TGTGCCACCAGTGACAGGACAGGGGCCGACTATGGCTACACCTTC	CATSDRTGADYGYTF
TRBV7-9	TRBJ1-1	.	14	TRBD1	TGTGCCAGCAGGCTAACAGGGGGCAGGTCTGAAGCTTTCTTT	CASRLTGGRSEAFF
TRBV20-1	TRBJ2-3	.	15	.	TGCAGTGCACCGCTCGGGACGTTACGAACAGATACGCAGTATTTT	CSAPLGTLRTDTQYF
TRBV7-2	TRBJ2-5	.	14	.	TGTGCCAGCAGCTTAGCCTCTTTCGGCAATGAGCAGTACTTC	CASSLASFGNEQYF
TRBV9	TRBJ2-7	few	15	TRBD2	TGTGCCAGCAGCGTAGCGGGGGGATTATACTACGAGCAGTACTTC	CASSVAGGLYYEQYF
TRBV3-1	TRBJ2-7	many	14	TRBD1	TGTGCCAGCAGCCAAGGGACAGGGCCCTACGAGCAGTACTTC	CASSQGTGPYEQYF
TRBV7-8	TRBJ2-4	.	17	TRBD2	TGTGCCAGCAGCTTAGTACGAGGGCTAGCGGAAAAAAACATTCAGTACTTC	CASSLVRGLAEKNIQYF